Below are 9 T cell receptor beta chains sequenced from a single sample in a study of blood T cell repertoires in COVID-19. The repertoire was sequenced with immunoSEQ multiplex PCR; TCRdb's copy has only in-frame clones and lacks some. The sample shows fewer than 500,000 clones, 87% of them seen only once. Sequenced sample: PBMCs or T cells enriched from blood (not recorded which). These receptors all come from a woman between 18 and 30 years old who had recovered from COVID-19.

This chain links TRBV5-1 with TRBJ2-7, with D possibly matching TRBD1 (6 bases). Per the germline V gene, CDR1 is SGHRS and CDR2 is YFSETQ. CDR3 length: 17 amino acids. Trimming removed 4 bases from V and 4 bases from J, with 24 bases in between. In nucleotides, the CDR3 is TGCGCCAGCAGCCCCGACAGGTTATTTAGTGGGATTTACGAGCAGTACTTC. Encoded protein: CASSPDRLFSGIYEQYF.

The gene calls are TRBV7-9 and TRBJ2-7; 8 bases agree with TRBD1. Losses at the gene ends were 3 bases for V and 5 bases for J; bases not matched to a gene: 6. The CDR3 loop spans 14 amino acids. Germline values: CDR1 SEHNR, CDR2 FQNEAQ (reference sequence). The CDR3 loop reads CASSFGQGNHEQYF. CDR3 coding DNA: TGTGCCAGCAGCTTCGGACAGGGTAACCACGAGCAGTACTTC.

The chain recombines TRBV11-3 with TRBJ1-5; 7 nucleotides line up with TRBD1. V dropped 10 bases and J dropped 3; count of bases not matched to a gene: 12. Germline CDR1 reads SGHNT; CDR2 reads YENEEA. This CDR3 spans 15 amino acids. As DNA, the CDR3 is TGTGCCACCTCAGGAGGGGGCGGAATCAATCAGCCCCAGCATTTT. Its translation is CATSGGGGINQPQHF.

The chain carries TRBV5-1 and TRBJ1-4; 7 bases fit TRBD1. V gave up 3 bases and J gave up 6 bases; unmatched junction bases: 8. The length of the CDR3 is 15 residues. Germline CDR1 SGHRS, CDR2 YFSETQ. The CDR3, as DNA: TGCGCCAGCAGCTCTAATACAGGGGATGATGAAAAACTGTTTTTT. It encodes CASSSNTGDDEKLFF.

The chain joins TRBV19 to TRBJ1-2, with 7 bases lining up with TRBD1. Trimming removed 10 bases from V and 4 bases from J; junction bases left unmatched: 6. Looked up from germline, CDR1 is LNHDA and CDR2 is SQIVND (reference sequence). The CDR3 sequence is 12 residues long. Written as DNA, the CDR3 is TGTGCCACCCAGGGGGGACCCTATGGCTACACCTTC. Protein sequence: CATQGGPYGYTF.

This chain uses TRBV2 with TRBJ1-1; 9 bases are a match to TRBD1. The length of the CDR3 is 15 residues. With 2 bases clipped from V and 7 bases from J, the junction kept 8 bases outside the gene matches. The V gene's germline CDR1 is SNHLY and CDR2 FYNNEI. Here the CDR3 reads CASSERGQGGGEAFF. As DNA, the CDR3 is TGTGCCAGCAGTGAAAGGGGACAGGGAGGGGGTGAAGCTTTCTTT. Complete variable domain (other parts from reference TRBV2 and TRBJ1-1): EPEVTQTPSHQVTQMGQEVILRCVPISNHLYFYWYRQILGQKVEFLVSFYNNEISEKSEIFDDQFSVERPDGSNFTLKIRSTKLEDSAMYFCASSERGQGGGEAFFGQGTRLTVV.

The V call is TRBV27, the J call TRBJ2-7; no reliable D call. V was trimmed by 6 bases and J by 2 bases, leaving 14 bases between them. The CDR3 length is 14 residues. Germline V lookup: CDR1 MNHEY, CDR2 SMNVEV (reference sequence). As DNA, the CDR3 is TGTGCCAGCAGCCTACAGCCGAATGCCTACGAGCAGTACTTC. It encodes CASSLQPNAYEQYF.

V gene TRBV5-5 combines with J gene TRBJ2-3; no definite D call. CDR1 and CDR2 from the germline V gene are SGHKS and YYEKEE (reference sequence). Deletions cut 0 bases from V and 6 bases from J, with 14 bases between. The CDR3 loop spans 15 amino acids. CDR3 nucleotide sequence: TGTGCCAGCAGCTTGGGAGGCCTCCCCGGGGATACGCAGTATTTT. Amino acids: CASSLGGLPGDTQYF.

This sequence joins TRBV14 and TRBJ2-1; 10 nucleotides agree with TRBD2. Germline V lookup: CDR1 SGHDN, CDR2 FVKESK. Trimming at V came to 4 bases and at J to 4 bases, leaving 10 bases not matched to a gene. The CDR3 sequence is 17 residues long. The CDR3 region is CASSLHIAGGRYNEQFF. In DNA, the CDR3 is TGTGCCAGCAGCCTGCATATAGCGGGGGGAAGATACAATGAGCAGTTCTTC.